This paragraph reports one T cell receptor (beta chain). This entry belongs to a study of T cell changes during pregnancy in multiple sclerosis. V was shortened by 5 bases and J by 0 bases, with 15 bases between the two germline ends. CDR1 and CDR2 from the germline V gene are SEHNR and FQNEAQ (reference sequence). CDR3 length: 16 amino acids. Sequencing used immunoSEQ multiplex PCR; TCRdb keeps in-frame clones, though not all of them. In the table there are 25,000 to 35,000 clones, 89% of which are singletons. The source was CD8+ T cells from peripheral blood mononuclear cells, collected in the second trimester of pregnancy. This chain uses TRBV7-9 with TRBJ2-3, with a possible D match to TRBD1 (5 bases). The source is a female donor with multiple sclerosis, enrolled in a pregnancy study. CDR3: CASSHPTGPSTDTQYF. In DNA form, the CDR3 reads TGTGCCAGCAGCCATCCTACAGGCCCAAGCACAGATACGCAGTATTTT.